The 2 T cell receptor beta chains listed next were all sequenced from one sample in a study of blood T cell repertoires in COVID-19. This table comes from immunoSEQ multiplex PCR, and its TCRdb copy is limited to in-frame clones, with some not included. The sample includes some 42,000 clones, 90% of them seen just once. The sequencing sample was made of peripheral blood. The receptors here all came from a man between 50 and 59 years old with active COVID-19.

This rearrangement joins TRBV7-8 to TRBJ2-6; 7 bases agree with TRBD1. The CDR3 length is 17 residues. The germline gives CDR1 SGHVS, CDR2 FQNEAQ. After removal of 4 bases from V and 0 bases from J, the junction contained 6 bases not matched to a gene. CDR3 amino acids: CASSWTGSGSGANVLTF. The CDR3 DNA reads TGTGCCAGCAGCTGGACAGGATCTGGCTCTGGGGCCAACGTCCTGACTTTC.

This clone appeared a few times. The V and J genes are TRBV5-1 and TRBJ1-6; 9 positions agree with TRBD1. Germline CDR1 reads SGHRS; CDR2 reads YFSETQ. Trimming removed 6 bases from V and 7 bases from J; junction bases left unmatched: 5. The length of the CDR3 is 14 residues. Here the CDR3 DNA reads TGCGCCAGCAACCCCGGGACAGGGAATTCACCCCTCCACTTT. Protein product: CASNPGTGNSPLHF.